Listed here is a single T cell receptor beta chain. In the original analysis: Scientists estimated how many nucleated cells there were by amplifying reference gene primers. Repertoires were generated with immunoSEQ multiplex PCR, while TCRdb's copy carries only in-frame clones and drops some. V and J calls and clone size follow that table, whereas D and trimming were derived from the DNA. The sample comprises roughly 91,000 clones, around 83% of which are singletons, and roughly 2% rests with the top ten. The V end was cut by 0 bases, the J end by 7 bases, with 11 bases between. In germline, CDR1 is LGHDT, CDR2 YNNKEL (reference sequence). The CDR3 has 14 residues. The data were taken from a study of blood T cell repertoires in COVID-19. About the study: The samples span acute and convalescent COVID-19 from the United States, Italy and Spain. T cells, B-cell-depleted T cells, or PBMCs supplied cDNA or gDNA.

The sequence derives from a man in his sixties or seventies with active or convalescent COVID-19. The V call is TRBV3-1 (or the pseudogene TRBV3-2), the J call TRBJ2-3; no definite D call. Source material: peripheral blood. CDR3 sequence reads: CASSQDLPEHTQYF. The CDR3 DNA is TGTGCCAGCAGCCAAGATTTGCCAGAACATACGCAGTATTTT.